Listed here are 4 T cell receptor beta chains from one sample, sequenced in a study of T cell repertoires in cytomegalovirus infection. TCRdb processed the reads anew with MiXCR; each CDR3 protein has one entry. The repertoire holds under 250,000 distinct CDR3 sequences, with approximately 6.7% as singletons. The sample taken for sequencing was PBMCs. These receptors originate from a human donor in good health (CMV status not recorded). Some clones in this sample may be carry-over from other donors' samples.

This clonotype was counted many times. The rearrangement links TRBV25-1 to TRBJ1-5, with 12 bases aligning to TRBD1. There are 15 residues in the CDR3. The V gene's germline CDR1 is MGHDK and CDR2 SYGVNS. V was pared by 2 bases and J by 6 bases, with 2 bases of the junction left unmatched. The CDR3 region is CASSEGTGGLQPQHF. The CDR3 bases are TGTGCCAGCAGTGAAGGGACAGGGGGCCTTCAGCCCCAGCATTTT.

This clonotype was observed at least ten times. This chain uses TRBV19 with TRBJ1-1; D not certain. Trimming left V 1 base short and J 1 base short, with 13 bases between. This CDR3 is 16 amino acids long. Germline V gene data show CDR1 as LNHDA and CDR2 as SQIVND (reference sequence). The CDR3 nucleotides are TGTGCCAGTAGTATAGTTGGGGTACGGTGGAACACTGAAGCTTTCTTT. It codes for CASSIVGVRWNTEAFF.

By proportion, this clonotype is medium-sized. The rearrangement joins TRBV10-3 to TRBJ2-1; no reliable D call. Trimming removed 8 bases at V and 6 bases at J, with 8 bases between. The length of the CDR3 is 11 residues. Per germline, CDR1 ENHRY and CDR2 SYGVKD. DNA for the CDR3: TGTGCCATCGGGCCGCCCAATGAGCAGTTCTTC. This sequence encodes CAIGPPNEQFF.

The table lists this clonotype with many counts. The chain has TRBV7-2 and TRBJ1-2, with 7 bases aligning to TRBD1. CDR1 and CDR2 (germline): SGHTA, FQGNSA. CDR3 length: 15 amino acids. V trimming: 5 bases; J trimming: 4 bases; junction bases outside the gene matches: 10. In DNA form, the CDR3 reads TGTGCCAGCAGCCCCGTTGGGGCAGGGGGCTATGGCTACACCTTC. It translates to CASSPVGAGGYGYTF.